These T cell receptor beta chains were read from a single sample in a study of metastatic and nonmetastatic thyroid tumors. TCRdb re-called the PCR reads with MiXCR. The sample lists more than 40,000 clones, approximately 24% occurring once. Material: tumor tissue. Every receptor here comes from a female donor with papillary thyroid cancer or a benign thyroid nodule (not recorded which). Some clones in this sample may be carry-over from other donors' samples. Both conserved end residues are part of each CDR3. A D gene is named only where the DNA matches it firmly. Clone size is not always given. Where it is, it says once, few, many or a class for expanded clones.

v_gene	abundance	d_gene	j_gene	CDR3nt	CDR3aa
TRBV6-1	-	-	TRBJ1-2	TGTGCCAGCACTACGGACCTAGGAGGATATGGCTACACCTTC	CASTTDLGGYGYTF
TRBV7-6	-	TRBD2	TRBJ2-1	TGTGCCAGCAGCCTTTTAATCGGTAGCGGGATTTCCTACAATGAGCAGTTCTTC	CASSLLIGSGISYNEQFF
TRBV18	many	-	TRBJ2-3	TGTGCCAGCTCAGGTTTAGCGCCCACAGATACGCAGTATTTT	CASSGLAPTDTQYF
TRBV5-1	-	-	TRBJ2-2	TGCGCCAGCAGCTTGGTGTCGGGGCCGAACACCGGGGAGCTGTTTTTT	CASSLVSGPNTGELFF
TRBV28	few	-	TRBJ1-6	TGTGCCAGCAGTTTGTGGCTATATAATTCACCCCTCCACTTT	CASSLWLYNSPLHF
TRBV20-1	few	-	TRBJ2-6	TGCAGTGCTAGAGATCATGGAGGGACTGGGGCCAACGTCCTGACTTTC	CSARDHGGTGANVLTF
TRBV11-2	many	-	TRBJ2-7	TGTGCCAGCAGCTCAAATATAGGGGTCAGCTCCTACGAGCAGTACTTC	CASSSNIGVSSYEQYF
TRBV7-3	-	TRBD1	TRBJ2-7	TGTGCCAGCAGCTTAACGGGGGGACAGGGCGACGGCGAGCAGTACTTC	CASSLTGGQGDGEQYF
TRBV20-1	many	-	TRBJ1-6	TGCAGTGCTAGAGCTGGGTCCTATAATTCACCCCTCCACTTT	CSARAGSYNSPLHF
TRBV6-1	-	-	TRBJ1-6	TGTGCCAGCATGAAAGGGCAGGCAAACTCCTATAATTCACCCCTCCACTTT	CASMKGQANSYNSPLHF
TRBV5-1	-	-	TRBJ2-2	TGCGCCAGCAGCTTGGCCACGGGGCGGGGCACCGGGGAGCTGTTTTTT	CASSLATGRGTGELFF
TRBV15	few	-	TRBJ2-1	TGTGCCACCACCCAGGGGCTAGCGGTCATGAATGAGCAGTTCTTC	CATTQGLAVMNEQFF
TRBV7-9	-	TRBD1	TRBJ2-7	TGTGCCAGCAGCACTTGGACAGGGTTGAGCGAGCAGTACTTC	CASSTWTGLSEQYF
TRBV5-1	many	-	TRBJ1-1	TGCGCCAGCAGCAAACAGGGAATGCGGACTGAAGCTTTCTTT	CASSKQGMRTEAFF
TRBV28	few	TRBD1	TRBJ2-1	TGTGCCAGCAGTTTATTCCCGACAGGGCCTGAGGTGTCCTACAATGAGCAGTTCTTC	CASSLFPTGPEVSYNEQFF
TRBV6-1	many	-	TRBJ2-2	TGTGCCAGCAGTGAATCGCGACTCATGGAGCTGTTTTTT	CASSESRLMELFF
TRBV20-1	-	TRBD2	TRBJ2-1	TGCAGTGCTGCGGGACTAGCGGGGGCTAGCTCCTACAATGAGCAGTTCTTC	CSAAGLAGASSYNEQFF
TRBV3-1	many	-	TRBJ2-5	TGTGCCAGCAGGAAGGGGGCTAGCGACCAAGAGACCCAGTACTTC	CASRKGASDQETQYF
TRBV5-1	-	TRBD1	TRBJ1-1	TGCGCCAGCAGGAATATGGACAGGGCACGTGAAGCTTTCTTT	CASRNMDRAREAFF
TRBV13	-	-	TRBJ1-6	TGTGCCAGCAAGCTAACGGACTTGGGGGAGTCATATCCTAATTCACCCCTCCACTTT	CASKLTDLGESYPNSPLHF
TRBV15	few	-	TRBJ2-7	TGTGCCACCAGCCCTACTTTAGCGGGACAGGCGACCTACGAGCAGTACTTC	CATSPTLAGQATYEQYF
TRBV7-2	-	TRBD1	TRBJ1-2	TGTGCCAGCAGCTCGGACAGGGAGGGCTATGGCTACACCTTC	CASSSDREGYGYTF
TRBV7-3	-	TRBD2	TRBJ2-2	TGTGCCAGCAGCTTAAGAGCGGGAGTACCCGGGGAGCTGTTTTTT	CASSLRAGVPGELFF